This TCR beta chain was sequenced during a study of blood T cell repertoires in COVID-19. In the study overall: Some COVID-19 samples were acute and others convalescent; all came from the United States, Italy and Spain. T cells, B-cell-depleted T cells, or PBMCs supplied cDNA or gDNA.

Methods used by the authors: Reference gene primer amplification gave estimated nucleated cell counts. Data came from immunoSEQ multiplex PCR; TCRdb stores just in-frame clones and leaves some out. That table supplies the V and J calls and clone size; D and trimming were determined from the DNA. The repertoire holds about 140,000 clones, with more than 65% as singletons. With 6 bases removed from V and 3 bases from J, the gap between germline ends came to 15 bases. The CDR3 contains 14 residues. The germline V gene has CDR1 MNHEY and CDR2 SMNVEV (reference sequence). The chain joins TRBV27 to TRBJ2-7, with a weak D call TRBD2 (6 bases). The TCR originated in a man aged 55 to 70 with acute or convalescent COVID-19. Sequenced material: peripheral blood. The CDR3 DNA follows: TGTGCCAGCAGCTACTCGCGCGGGGACTACGAGCAGTACTTC. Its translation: CASSYSRGDYEQYF.